One and the same sample provided the 11 T cell receptor beta chains below, sequenced in a study of T cell changes during pregnancy in multiple sclerosis. Using immunoSEQ multiplex PCR, the repertoire was profiled, and TCRdb retains in-frame clones only, with some absent. The sample includes 78,000 or so clones, around 92% of them seen just once. The specimen comprised peripheral blood, sampled before pregnancy. These receptors originate from a female donor with multiple sclerosis, enrolled in a pregnancy study.

This chain joins TRBV25-1 and TRBJ2-3; D is perhaps TRBD1 (6 bases). CDR1 and CDR2 from the germline V gene are MGHDK and SYGVNS. The ends were cut back, 4 bases at V and 9 bases at J, with 14 bases in the middle. The CDR3 is made up of 13 amino acids. CDR3 bases: TGTGCCAGCAGTGCTGGACAGCCCGTGACGCAGTATTTT. It encodes CASSAGQPVTQYF.

This clone was seen only a few times. The chain joins TRBV2 to TRBJ2-7; 10 bases agree with TRBD2. The germline gives CDR1 SNHLY, CDR2 FYNNEI. This CDR3 is 16 amino acids long. After removal of 0 bases from V and 7 bases from J, the junction contained 9 bases not matched to a gene. The DNA of the CDR3 is TGTGCCAGCAGTGAAGCGCGGCTAGCGGGAGAGTCTGAGCAGTACTTC. Protein sequence: CASSEARLAGESEQYF.

This chain uses TRBV7-9 with TRBJ1-1; the D gene is possibly TRBD1 (5 bases). Looked up from germline, CDR1 is SEHNR and CDR2 is FQNEAQ (reference sequence). This CDR3 is 14 amino acids long. The V end was cut by 1 base, the J end by 4 bases, with 10 bases between. CDR3 residues: CASSLGWGGTEAFF. CDR3 bases: TGTGCCAGCAGCTTAGGGTGGGGGGGCACTGAAGCTTTCTTT.

The chain has TRBV28 and TRBJ1-2; D gene unclear. Germline V lookup: CDR1 MDHEN, CDR2 SYDVKM. V lost 2 bases, J lost 4 bases, and 5 bases lay in between. This CDR3 comprises 12 residues. CDR3 sequence (DNA): TGTGCCAGCAGTTTAGAGCCCTATGGCTACACCTTC. It specifies CASSLEPYGYTF.

This chain joins TRBV4-3 and TRBJ2-1; the match to TRBD2 covers 11 bases. CDR1 and CDR2 from the germline V gene are LGHNA and YSLEER. The CDR3 is made up of 15 amino acids. V shed 4 bases and J 6 bases; nucleotides not matched to a gene: 5. CDR3 sequence (DNA): TGCGCCAGCAGCCGGGGACTAGCGGAGACCAATGAGCAGTTCTTC. Its protein product is CASSRGLAETNEQFF.

The chain combines TRBV9 with TRBJ2-1, with 12 bases lining up with TRBD2. This CDR3 is built from 18 residues. Per the germline V gene, CDR1 is SGDLS and CDR2 is YYNGEE. V was pared by 3 bases and J by 10 bases, with 17 bases of the junction left unmatched. As DNA, the CDR3 is TGTGCCAGCAGCGATGGGACTAGCGGGTATTCAGGGGGATTGGAGCAGTTCTTC. Translated, it gives CASSDGTSGYSGGLEQFF.

This chain links TRBV5-5 with TRBJ2-5; 7 bases match TRBD1. The V gene's germline CDR1 is SGHKS and CDR2 YYEKEE (reference sequence). V lost 2 bases, J lost 5 bases, and 6 bases stayed unmatched. The CDR3 has 14 amino acids. The CDR3 loop is CASSFQDRRETQYF. CDR3 DNA sequence: TGTGCCAGCAGCTTCCAGGACAGGCGGGAGACCCAGTACTTC.

The V gene is TRBV5-4, the J gene TRBJ2-2, with a weak D call TRBD2 (5 bases). Germline CDR1 and CDR2: SGHNT and YYREEE (reference sequence). CDR3 length: 17 residues. Deletions cut 3 bases from V and 0 bases from J, with 15 bases between. CDR3 residues: CASSSPHGSSNTGELFF. The DNA of the CDR3 is TGTGCCAGCAGCTCCCCCCATGGGAGTTCGAACACCGGGGAGCTGTTTTTT.

The J gene is TRBJ2-1, the V gene TRBV11-3; perhaps TRBD1 as D (5 bases). V shed 1 base and J shed 4 bases, with 5 bases lying between them. This CDR3 comprises 13 residues. In germline, CDR1 is SGHNT, CDR2 YENEEA. The CDR3 DNA is TGTGCCAGCAGCTTAGGACAGTACAATGAGCAGTTCTTC. It codes for CASSLGQYNEQFF.

V and J are TRBV4-1 and TRBJ2-1; 8 nucleotides match TRBD2. From germline, CDR1 is MGHRA and CDR2 YSYEKL. This CDR3 has 19 amino acids. The J segment lost 0 bases and the V segment lost 1 base, leaving 11 bases of the junction unmatched. In DNA, the CDR3 is TGCGCCAGCAGCCAAGTCAGTCCAAATACTAGCGGCTCCTACAATGAGCAGTTCTTC. Its translation is CASSQVSPNTSGSYNEQFF.

This chain joins TRBV29-1 and TRBJ2-7, with unresolved D. The V gene's germline CDR1 is SQVTM and CDR2 ANQGSEA. The CDR3 runs 14 residues. Trimming stripped 0 bases from V and 6 bases from J, with 15 bases between. DNA of the CDR3: TGCAGCGTTGAAGACCCCCTGGCGGCGGCCGAGCAGTACTTC. Residues: CSVEDPLAAAEQYF.